This T cell receptor beta chain was sequenced during a study of T cells in pancreatic ductal adenocarcinoma. Whole-study results and caveats: Compared with tumor, blood showed more total productive templates and approximately 8-fold more clonotypes. Blood clonality (roughly 0.07) did not differ significantly from tumor (around 0.1). Tumors hold more CD45RO+ effector T cells, which may bias toward lower diversity.

To note about this clone: Its matching antigen is unknown.

Germline V CDR1 and CDR2: MDHEN, SYDVKM. The CDR3 runs to 12 residues. V shed 2 bases and J shed 8 bases, with 9 bases lying between them. Sequenced by immunoSEQ multiplex PCR; TCRdb stores in-frame clones only, minus some. The sample consists of approximately 5,400 clones, under 75% of them appearing once. Selected pancreatic ductal adenocarcinoma patients had undergone surgery without neoadjuvant therapy. This receptor was obtained from a human donor with pancreatic ductal adenocarcinoma. The source material was pancreatic tumor tissue. The chain uses TRBV28 and TRBJ1-2; TRBD1 is a possible D gene (5 bases). DNA of the CDR3: TGTGCCAGCAGTTTAAGGGGTAGGGGCTACACCTTC. It yields the protein CASSLRGRGYTF.